Included here is one TCR beta chain sequence, with context. Here immunoSEQ multiplex PCR was the method, and the copy in TCRdb shows in-frame clones only, minus some. The table includes 200,000 to 250,000 clones, around 86% detected once. This specimen comes from a study of blood T cell repertoires in COVID-19. V lost 3 bases, J lost 1 base, and 9 bases lay in between. CDR3 length equals 14 residues. CDR1 and CDR2 (germline): KGHSH, LQKENI. The origin of this receptor is a man between 50 and 59 years old with COVID-19, enrolled during active disease. This rearrangement joins TRBV18 to TRBJ1-1, with a weak D call TRBD1 (6 bases). What was sequenced was peripheral blood. The CDR3 DNA sequence: TGTGCCAGCTCACCGGGGGCAGGGAACACTGAAGCTTTCTTT. The encoded protein is CASSPGAGNTEAFF.